A selection of T cell receptor beta chains follows, all from one sample in a study of STAT5B mutations in CD4+ large granular lymphocyte leukemia. The protocol was immunoSEQ multiplex PCR, while the TCRdb copy is restricted to in-frame clones and leaves out a portion. The sample has fewer than 50,000 clones; 70% to 80% are singletons. Sequenced input: CD4+ T cells from blood buffy coats. All receptors derive from a human donor in good health. The conserved cysteine and the conserved F or W are not part of the CDR3 here.

TRBV18	TRBJ2-7	ASSTRSSGSNEQY
TRBV5-4	TRBJ1-5	ASSLGGTGGNQPQH
TRBV18	TRBJ2-7	ASSPWQFSYEQY
TRBV13	TRBJ2-7	ASRKYGSGGYEQY
TRBV18	TRBJ1-2	ASSSQDRASNYGYT
TRBV7-9	TRBJ2-7	ASRRTGGQISYEQY
TRBV10-3	TRBJ2-2	AISSGGASNTGELF
TRBV18	TRBJ1-5	ASSLALIQGAGNQPQH
TRBV5-5	TRBJ2-5	ASSLARTSGGPIQETQY
TRBV18	TRBJ2-3	ASSSSRGPDNTDTQY
TRBV2	TRBJ2-1	ASSGLGKRGSYNEQF
TRBV9	TRBJ2-1	ASSVSSGGQWGEQF
TRBV5-4	TRBJ1-4	ASSLDRTYEKLF
TRBV5-4	TRBJ1-4	ASSPGWATNEKLF
TRBV11-3	TRBJ2-7	ASSSDSPTYEQY
TRBV27	TRBJ1-1	ASSLYGTEAF
TRBV13	TRBJ2-7	ASSLTPSYEQY
TRBV11-2	TRBJ2-3	ASSDRGRSTDTQY
TRBV29-1	TRBJ1-1	SASDLDTEAF
TRBV5-1	TRBJ1-4	ASRPRGETNEKLF
TRBV19	TRBJ1-5	ASSQRDRGSEQPQH
TRBV6-6	TRBJ1-2	ASRTDRNFNYGYT
TRBV5-4	TRBJ2-3	ASSPRFSTDTQY
TRBV14	TRBJ2-2	ASSRTSIGAGTGELF
TRBV5-4	TRBJ2-7	ASSLGGASYEQY
TRBV18	TRBJ2-4	ASSPQTQGLAGGIQY
TRBV5-1	TRBJ1-2	ASSLMFGQGDYGYT
TRBV9	TRBJ2-2	ASSLGNPGELF
TRBV29-1	TRBJ1-2	SVERHQGYT
TRBV19	TRBJ2-2	ASSTTGTGELF
TRBV7-3	TRBJ1-1	ASSPDGRSYEAF
TRBV7-3	TRBJ2-2	ASSPGLYTGELF
TRBV18	TRBJ1-5	ASSRDRGNQPQH